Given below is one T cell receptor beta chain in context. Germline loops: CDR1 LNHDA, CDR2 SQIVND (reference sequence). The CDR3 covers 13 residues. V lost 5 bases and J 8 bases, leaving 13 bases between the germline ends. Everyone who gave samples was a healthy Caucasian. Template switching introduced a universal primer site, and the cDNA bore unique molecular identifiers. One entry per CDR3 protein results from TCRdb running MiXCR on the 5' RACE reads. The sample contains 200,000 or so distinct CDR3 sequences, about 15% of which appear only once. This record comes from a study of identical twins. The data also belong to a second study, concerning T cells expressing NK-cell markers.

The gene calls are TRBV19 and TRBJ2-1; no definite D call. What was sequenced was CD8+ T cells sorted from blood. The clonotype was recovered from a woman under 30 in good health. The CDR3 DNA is TGTGCCAGTAGTCCCCGAGCTTTGGATGAGCAGTTCTTC. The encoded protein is CASSPRALDEQFF.